A single sample is the source of the 18 T cell receptor beta chains below, sequenced in a study of blood T cell repertoires in COVID-19 (dated by TCRdb to the early 2020s). Libraries were made using the immunoSEQ multiplex PCR assay. TCRdb retrieved this table from immuneACCESS and kept in-frame rearrangements only. Not all clones are present; in checked studies, unresolved V genes account for under half, and no reason is known for the remainder. This sample gives 180,000 or so clones in total; 75% to 90% of them show up just once. In total, the top ten clones hold about 6.7% of the sample. The specimen sequenced was peripheral blood. Receptors were obtained from a woman aged 40 to 50 with COVID-19, enrolled during active disease.

V gene TRBV9 combines with J gene TRBJ1-1; D is possibly TRBD1 (6 bases). The CDR3 extends over 12 amino acids. V was pared by 4 bases and J by 7 bases, with 11 bases between. Germline V lookup: CDR1 SGDLS, CDR2 YYNGEE. The CDR3 here is CASSPRGGEAFF. CDR3 nucleotides: TGTGCCAGCAGCCCACGAGGGGGTGAAGCTTTCTTT.

J is TRBJ1-5 and V is TRBV28; D not certain. The V and J ends lost 6 bases and 0 bases respectively, with 9 bases between them. The CDR3 is 14 amino acids. The germline CDR1 and CDR2 sequences are MDHEN and SYDVKM. This chain's CDR3 is CASRGGYSNQPQHF. In DNA form, the CDR3 reads TGTGCCAGCAGGGGAGGGTATAGCAATCAGCCCCAGCATTTT.

Only one count was recorded for this clone. The chain joins TRBV19 to TRBJ1-2; the D is unclear. The V and J ends lost 2 bases and 0 bases respectively, with 13 bases between them. The germline V gene has CDR1 LNHDA and CDR2 SQIVND (reference sequence). The CDR3 runs to 16 residues. CDR3 sequence reads: CASSIPGMGTNYGYTF. The DNA of the CDR3 is TGTGCCAGTAGTATACCCGGGATGGGAACTAACTATGGCTACACCTTC.

V and J are TRBV7-2 and TRBJ2-7, with 7 positions matching TRBD2. V lost 4 bases to trimming and J lost 2 bases; unmatched junction nucleotides: 8. Germline V gene data show CDR1 as SGHTA and CDR2 as FQGNSA. The CDR3 is made up of 15 amino acids. In DNA, the CDR3 is TGTGCCAGCAGCTCGTCACTAGCGACGACCTACGAGCAGTACTTC. This translates into CASSSSLATTYEQYF.

The J gene is TRBJ1-2, the V gene TRBV12-5, with D maybe TRBD1 (6 bases). V was cut by 2 bases and J by 8 bases, with 12 bases left in between. Per the germline V gene, CDR1 is LGHNT and CDR2 is FRNRAP. The CDR3 has 13 residues. This CDR3 reads CASGLTGPGGYTF. Here the CDR3 DNA reads TGTGCTAGTGGTTTGACAGGGCCTGGGGGCTACACCTTC.

The V and J genes are TRBV19 and TRBJ1-6; possible D gene TRBD1, 5 bases. Between the trimmed V and J ends, which lost 7 bases and 0 bases, there was a span of 13 bases. The CDR3 covers 16 residues. From germline, CDR1 is LNHDA and CDR2 SQIVND (reference sequence). CDR3 sequence: CASNGGVSSYNSPLHF. In nucleotides, the CDR3 is TGTGCCAGTAACGGAGGGGTGAGCTCCTATAATTCACCCCTCCACTTT.

This clone has a count of ten or more. The rearrangement links TRBV7-9 to TRBJ2-1, with 15 bases matching TRBD2. From germline, CDR1 is SEHNR and CDR2 FQNEAQ (reference sequence). The CDR3 sequence is 15 residues long. V lost 6 bases and J lost 9; bases outside the gene matches: 6. In DNA, the CDR3 is TGTGCCAGCAGACTTGGGACTAGCGGGGGGAGTGAGCAGTTCTTC. Translated, it gives CASRLGTSGGSEQFF.

This chain links TRBV28 with TRBJ2-7; 9 bases map to TRBD1. Germline CDR1 and CDR2: MDHEN and SYDVKM. The CDR3 is 13 residues long. Trimming at V came to 4 bases and at J to 6 bases, leaving 4 bases not matched to a gene. CDR3 sequence: CASSYRGLGEQYF. The CDR3 DNA sequence: TGTGCCAGCAGTTACAGGGGGCTTGGCGAGCAGTACTTC. Supplemented by reference TRBV28 and TRBJ2-7, the full variable domain reads DVKVTQSSRYLVKRTGEKVFLECVQDMDHENMFWYRQDPGLGLRLIYFSYDVKMKEKGDIPEGYSVSREKKERFSLILESASTNQTSMYLCASSYRGLGEQYFGPGTRLTVT.

This clone has a single count. The V call is TRBV10-3, the J call TRBJ1-6, with D unresolved. From germline, CDR1 is ENHRY and CDR2 SYGVKD. The CDR3 has 12 amino acids. V was shortened by 0 bases and J by 9 bases, with 3 bases between the two germline ends. The CDR3 bases are TGTGCCATCAGTGAGTCGAGTTCACCCCTCCACTTT. This sequence encodes CAISESSSPLHF.

The chain couples TRBV19 to TRBJ2-3; the D gene is possibly TRBD2 (6 bases). There are 14 residues in the CDR3. Germline assignment: CDR1 LNHDA and CDR2 SQIVND (reference sequence). V lost 6 bases, J lost 0 bases, and 10 bases lay in between. The DNA of the CDR3 is TGTGCCAGTAGCCTTGGGACTAGCACAGATACGCAGTATTTT. Translation: CASSLGTSTDTQYF.

The J gene is TRBJ2-1, the V gene TRBV7-9; 9 bases map to TRBD2. Looked up from germline, CDR1 is SEHNR and CDR2 is FQNEAQ (reference sequence). V was clipped by 6 bases and J by 7 bases; unmatched bases: 7. This CDR3 is 14 amino acids long. The CDR3 here is CASRIAGVINEQFF. CDR3 DNA: TGTGCCAGCAGGATAGCGGGAGTAATAAATGAGCAGTTCTTC. The whole variable domain, remainder taken from reference TRBV7-9 and TRBJ2-1, is DTGVSQNPRHKITKRGQNVTFRCDPISEHNRLYWYRQTLGQGPEFLTYFQNEAQLEKSRLLSDRFSAERPKGSFSTLEIQRTEQGDSAMYLCASRIAGVINEQFFGPGTRLTVL.

J is TRBJ1-3 and V is TRBV5-8; perhaps TRBD1 as D (5 bases). The CDR3 runs to 14 residues. The germline CDR1 and CDR2 sequences are SGHTS and YDEGEE. Trimming removed 0 bases from V and 7 bases from J, with 11 bases in between. The CDR3 loop reads CASSLGGDGNTIYF. The DNA for the CDR3 is TGTGCCAGCAGCTTGGGCGGGGACGGGAACACCATATATTTT.

The CDR3 nucleotides are TGTGCCAGCAGCCAAGATCGGCCAGGAGGGATTGGGGTAGCAGCTTTCTTT. Its translation: CASSQDRPGGIGVAAFF. The J gene is TRBJ1-1, the V gene TRBV3-1 (or the pseudogene TRBV3-2); D is undetermined. This CDR3 is 17 amino acids long. The V end was cut by 0 bases, the J end by 10 bases, with 24 bases between. Germline CDR1 reads LGHDT; CDR2 reads YNNKEL (reference sequence).

This clone was detected once. The chain is built from TRBV2 and TRBJ2-5, with 8 bases identical to TRBD1. After removal of 6 bases from V and 2 bases from J, the junction contained 5 bases not matched to a gene. Germline loops: CDR1 SNHLY, CDR2 FYNNEI. This CDR3 has 14 residues. The CDR3 loop is CASSLNRGQETQYF. The CDR3 region has the DNA TGTGCCAGCAGCTTAAACAGGGGGCAAGAGACCCAGTACTTC.

The genes are TRBV19 and TRBJ1-2, with 8 bases lining up with TRBD1. V lost 3 bases to trimming and J lost 4 bases; unmatched junction nucleotides: 4. Germline-derived CDR1 and CDR2 are LNHDA and SQIVND (reference sequence). The CDR3 runs to 14 residues. The CDR3 loop reads CASSIDRGGYGYTF. CDR3 in DNA: TGTGCCAGTAGTATTGACAGGGGCGGCTATGGCTACACCTTC.

The chain couples TRBV24-1 to TRBJ1-2; D gene uncertain. V was trimmed by 0 bases and J by 3 bases, leaving 10 bases between them. The CDR3 loop spans 15 amino acids. Germline CDR1 and CDR2: KGHDR and SFDVKD. CDR3 sequence: CATSDLRGSDYGYTF. The CDR3 region has the DNA TGTGCCACCAGTGATTTGCGGGGATCTGACTATGGCTACACCTTC.

This chain connects TRBV11-2 to TRBJ2-7, with D perhaps TRBD1 (6 bases). The CDR3 has 14 amino acids. The V gene lost 4 bases and the J gene lost 2 bases, with 12 bases spanning the gap. CDR1 is SGHAT and CDR2 is FQNNGV in the germline V gene. CDR3 DNA: TGTGCCAGCAGCTCGTACAGGGCAGCCTACGAGCAGTACTTC. It is translated as CASSSYRAAYEQYF.

This clone was observed a few times. The V gene is TRBV6-4, the J gene TRBJ2-3, with 11 bases fitting TRBD2. V lost 4 bases to trimming and J lost 0 bases; unmatched junction nucleotides: 0. From germline, CDR1 is MRHNA and CDR2 SNTAGT. The CDR3 has 15 amino acids. This CDR3 reads CASSGLAGSTDTQYF. CDR3 nucleotide sequence: TGTGCCAGCAGTGGACTAGCGGGGAGCACAGATACGCAGTATTTT.